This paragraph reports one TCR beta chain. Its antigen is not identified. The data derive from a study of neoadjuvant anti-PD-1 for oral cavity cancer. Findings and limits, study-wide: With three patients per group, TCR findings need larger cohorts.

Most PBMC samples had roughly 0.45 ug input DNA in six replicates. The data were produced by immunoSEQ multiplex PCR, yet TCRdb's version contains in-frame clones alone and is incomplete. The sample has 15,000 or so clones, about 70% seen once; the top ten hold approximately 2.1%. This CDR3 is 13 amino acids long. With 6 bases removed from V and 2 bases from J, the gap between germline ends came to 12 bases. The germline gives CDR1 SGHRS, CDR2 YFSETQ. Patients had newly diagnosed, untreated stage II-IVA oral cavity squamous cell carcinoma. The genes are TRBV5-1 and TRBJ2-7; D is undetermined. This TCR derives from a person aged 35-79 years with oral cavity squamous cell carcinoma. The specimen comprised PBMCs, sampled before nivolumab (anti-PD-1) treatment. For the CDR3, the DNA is TGCGCCAGCACCCAGGAACCCACCTACGAGCAGTACTTC. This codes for CASTQEPTYEQYF.